The 8 T cell receptor beta chains given below trace back to one sample, sequenced in a study of T cell responses to AZD1222 COVID-19 vaccine. TCRdb's copy holds only in-frame clones and misses some; the assay was immunoSEQ multiplex PCR. This table has 150,000 to 200,000 clones, roughly 87% appearing once. The sequences come from peripheral blood, collected 28 days after the second AZD1222 dose. The receptors derive from an adult who received the AZD1222 COVID-19 vaccine.

Concerning this clone: A read error may produce the germline difference seen at one junction end. This chain links TRBV7-7 with TRBJ2-3; TRBD1 is a possible D gene (7 bases). CDR1 SSHAT and CDR2 FNYEAQ come from the germline V gene (reference sequence). CDR3 length equals 16 residues. Here the CDR3 DNA reads TGTGCTAGCAGCCCCCTTGGAGGGGGCGCTTCAGATACGCAGTATTTT. This encodes CASSPLGGGASDTQYF.

This rearrangement joins TRBV18 to TRBJ2-2; 8 bases map to TRBD1. Germline V gives CDR1 KGHSH, CDR2 LQKENI. The V segment lost 3 bases and the J segment 0 bases; nucleotides outside the gene matches: 3. The CDR3 length is 16 residues. The DNA of the CDR3 is TGTGCCAGCTCACCTTGGACAGGGCCGAACACCGGGGAGCTGTTTTTT. This translates into CASSPWTGPNTGELFF.

The rearrangement uses TRBV6-2 or TRBV6-3 and TRBJ2-7; D call uncertain. Per germline, CDR1 MNHEY and CDR2 SVGEGT. Between the trimmed V and J ends, which lost 3 bases and 3 bases, there was a span of 6 bases. The CDR3 loop spans 12 amino acids. The CDR3 is CASSYGIYEQYF. In DNA, the CDR3 is TGTGCCAGCAGTTATGGTATCTACGAGCAGTACTTC.

This rearrangement joins TRBV28 to TRBJ1-5; D is perhaps TRBD1 (6 bases). Trimming shortened V by 2 bases and J by 4 bases, and 12 bases separated the two germline ends. Per germline, CDR1 MDHEN and CDR2 SYDVKM. The CDR3 totals 15 residues. The DNA for the CDR3 is TGTGCCAGCAGTTTAGCAAGTACAGGGAATCAGCCCCAGCATTTT. Its protein is CASSLASTGNQPQHF.

The rearrangement links TRBV19 to TRBJ2-1; D not resolved. CDR1 and CDR2 from the germline V gene are LNHDA and SQIVND (reference sequence). The CDR3 consists of 15 residues. The V and J ends lost 9 bases and 4 bases respectively, with 19 bases between them. The DNA for the CDR3 is TGTGCCAGCGCAGAGAGAGGAGAACCGTACAATGAGCAGTTCTTC. Its protein product is CASAERGEPYNEQFF.

The CDR3 protein is CASSPLSGGNTIYF. In nucleotides, the CDR3 is TGCGCCAGCAGCCCCCTGTCCGGTGGAAACACCATATATTTT. The chain uses TRBV5-1 and TRBJ1-3, with D unclear. V dropped 4 bases and J dropped 3 bases, with 11 bases sitting between them. The germline gives CDR1 SGHRS, CDR2 YFSETQ. CDR3 size: 14 residues.

The chain links TRBV4-2 to TRBJ1-3; weak D call: TRBD1 (6 bases). The CDR3 is 18 residues long. V lost 0 bases and J lost 0, with 15 bases in between. Per the germline V gene, CDR1 is LGHNA and CDR2 is YNFKEQ. The CDR3 DNA is TGTGCCAGCAGCCAAGAAAGCTCCAGGGGCTTCTCTGGAAACACCATATATTTT. Protein product: CASSQESSRGFSGNTIYF.

This clone was detected only once. The chain recombines TRBV7-2 with TRBJ1-1, with D maybe TRBD1 (5 bases). The CDR3 extends over 14 amino acids. The germline V and J ends were trimmed by 2 bases and 3 bases, with 10 bases remaining between them. CDR1 and CDR2 (germline): SGHTA, FQGNSA. CDR3 coding DNA: TGTGCCAGCAGCTTAAATGGGGGGGACACTGAAGCTTTCTTT. Amino acids: CASSLNGGDTEAFF.